This entry is about one TCR beta chain. The antigen is unknown. Measured with immunoSEQ multiplex PCR; TCRdb has only the in-frame clones, and not every one. Altogether hundreds of thousands of clones are present, around 78% being singletons, with the ten largest covering around 2%. The data were taken from a study of shared clonotypes between healthy human individuals. Looking at the study overall: Researchers assigned three CD4 naive, three CD4 memory, two CD8 naive and one CD8 memory plate to each donor.

Germline CDR1 and CDR2: GTSNPN and SVGIG (reference sequence). This CDR3 has 15 amino acids. Germline trimming cut 0 bases from V and 3 bases from J; bases unmatched to any gene: 1. Study-wide results and limits: The authors sampled blood alone, and tissue repertoires likely differ. Estimated richness was generally greater in naive than memory subsets. Depth of sequencing was expected to influence donor clonotype sharing.

Sequencing input: memory CD4+ T cells sorted from blood. Subset described: CD45RA-negative fraction. This sequence joins TRBV30 and TRBJ2-5; 13 bases fit TRBD2. The clonotype comes from a woman in her twenties or thirties in good health. The CDR3, as DNA: TGTGCCTGGAGTGTTGGACTAGCGGGAGAAGAGACCCAGTACTTC. This gives the protein CAWSVGLAGEETQYF.